A selection of T cell receptor beta chains follows, all from one sample in a study of T cells in Graves' hyperthyroidism and ophthalmopathy. In TCRdb, the multiplex PCR reads were re-called with MiXCR into one record per CDR3 protein. Of 450,000 to 650,000 distinct CDR3 sequences in the sample, about a fifth are singletons; the top ten hold about 30%. Sequenced material: blood. These receptors originate from a man between 18 and 35 years old with Graves' hyperthyroidism. Each CDR3 is given with its conserved first and last residue. The order of the fields is D gene, J gene, V gene, CDR3 protein. A D gene is named only where the DNA matches it firmly.

>NA|TRBJ1-1|TRBV6-1
CASSETFRVQAGTGEAFF
>TRBD1|TRBJ1-6|TRBV20-1
CSARSGTGNVPPLHF
>NA|TRBJ1-1|TRBV3-1
CASSQDGGRTEAFF
>NA|TRBJ1-1|TRBV27
CASRQGNIQGNTEAFF
>NA|TRBJ2-4|TRBV7-2
CASSLGQGGDIQYF
>TRBD1|TRBJ2-4|TRBV12-3/TRBV12-4
CASTPDRVDIQYF
>TRBD1|TRBJ1-6|TRBV11-3
CASSPYRGNSPLHF
>TRBD1|TRBJ1-1|TRBV12-3/TRBV12-4
CASRSTGGSEAFF
>NA|TRBJ1-4|TRBV28
CASSYDSLNEKLFF
>NA|TRBJ2-7|TRBV11-2
CASSSFVGYEQYF
>NA|TRBJ2-7|TRBV20-1
CSAPRRRGGRYEQYF
>NA|TRBJ2-5|TRBV2
CASSEGVKTQYF
>NA|TRBJ2-7|TRBV28
CASSKDAPYEQYF
>NA|TRBJ2-7|TRBV6-2/TRBV6-3
CASSYSSRSYEQYF
>NA|TRBJ2-7|TRBV28
CASSFIQGWQYF
>TRBD1|TRBJ1-5|TRBV6-1
CASSDHPQGLQPQHF
>NA|TRBJ2-7|TRBV4-1
CASSQGWQMRVGEQYF
>NA|TRBJ2-5|TRBV7-2
CASSWPSGTWVETQYF
>NA|TRBJ2-7|TRBV11-3
CASSWRGSSEQYF
>NA|TRBJ1-5|TRBV28
CASSFWDNNQPQHF
>NA|TRBJ2-2|TRBV3-1
CASSQHLTGELFF
>NA|TRBJ1-6|TRBV6-2/TRBV6-3
CASSSQPILDTQGIYNSPLHF
>TRBD1|TRBJ2-7|TRBV20-1
CSARLPGTGKEQYF
>TRBD2|TRBJ2-7|TRBV20-1
CSARNLLAGGDEQYF
>NA|TRBJ2-5|TRBV6-2/TRBV6-3
CASSYSRAGKRWETQYF
>TRBD1|TRBJ1-1|TRBV11-2
CASNSPGGTETEAFF
>NA|TRBJ2-7|TRBV12-3/TRBV12-4
CASSPQQGYYEQYF
>NA|TRBJ2-7|TRBV4-1
CASSQESVYEQYF
>NA|TRBJ1-6|TRBV10-3
CAISEKLNSPLHF
>NA|TRBJ2-7|TRBV7-8
CASSPGRLGAYEQYF
>NA|TRBJ1-3|TRBV6-5
CASSLYRQHSGNTIYF
>TRBD2|TRBJ2-7|TRBV25-1
CASSEYSGGANEQYF
>NA|TRBJ2-7|TRBV19
CASSIGKPYEQYF
>NA|TRBJ1-5|TRBV30
CAWSVRGLGNQPQHF
>NA|TRBJ1-5|TRBV6-5
CASSYFEQGDGQPQHF
>NA|TRBJ2-2|TRBV9
CASTLPRDQKDTGELFF
>NA|TRBJ1-1|TRBV13
CASSRTVVFPEAFF
>TRBD2|TRBJ2-4|TRBV2
CASKVGGGAKNIQYF
>NA|TRBJ1-1|TRBV20-1
CSARDSQDVNTEAFF
>TRBD2|TRBJ2-7|TRBV20-1
CSATRAGDSYEQYF
>NA|TRBJ2-2|TRBV20-1
CSATHITGELFF
>NA|TRBJ1-2|TRBV25-1
CASSESGRVYGYTF
>NA|TRBJ1-5|TRBV4-1
CASSQERSYSNQPQHF
>TRBD2|TRBJ2-5|TRBV20-1
CSASTSGRETQYF
>TRBD1|TRBJ1-2|TRBV29-1
CSVLPYRGYGYTF
>TRBD1|TRBJ2-7|TRBV7-9
CASSKPGQGTYEQYF
>TRBD1|TRBJ2-2|TRBV4-1
CASSQEGGTGGTGELFF
>NA|TRBJ1-2|TRBV27
CASSFSSSNYGYTF
>NA|TRBJ2-7|TRBV20-1
CSARDRVAVYEQYF
>NA|TRBJ1-2|TRBV9
CASSVGRVDTGGYTF
>NA|TRBJ2-2|TRBV12-3/TRBV12-4
CASTMGWGTGELFF
>NA|TRBJ1-2|TRBV6-1
CASSELGKAASCTF
>NA|TRBJ2-7|TRBV4-2
CASSHLTGRETGEQYF
>TRBD1|TRBJ1-5|TRBV11-2
CASSLERQGGNQPQHF
>NA|TRBJ1-2|TRBV20-1
CSAIPPPSRTSGYTF
>TRBD1|TRBJ2-2|TRBV12-3/TRBV12-4
CASSTGQRNTGELFF
>TRBD1|TRBJ2-5|TRBV6-1
CASRRGQGVRETQYF
>NA|TRBJ1-1|TRBV30
CAWSTGWNTEAFF
>NA|TRBJ1-5|TRBV6-1
CASRGPTEPQPQHF
>NA|TRBJ2-5|TRBV9
CASSVGGVAETQYF